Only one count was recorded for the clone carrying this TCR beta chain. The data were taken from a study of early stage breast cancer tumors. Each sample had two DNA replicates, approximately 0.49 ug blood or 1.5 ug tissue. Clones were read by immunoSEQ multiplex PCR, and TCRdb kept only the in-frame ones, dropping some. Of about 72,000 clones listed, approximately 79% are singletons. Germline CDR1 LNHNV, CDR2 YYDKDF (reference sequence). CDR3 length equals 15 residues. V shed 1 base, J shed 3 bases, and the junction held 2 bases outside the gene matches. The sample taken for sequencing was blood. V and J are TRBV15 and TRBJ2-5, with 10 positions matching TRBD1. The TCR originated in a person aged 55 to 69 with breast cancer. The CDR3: CATSRGGTGEETQYF. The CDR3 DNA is TGTGCCACCAGCAGAGGAGGGACAGGGGAAGAGACCCAGTACTTC.